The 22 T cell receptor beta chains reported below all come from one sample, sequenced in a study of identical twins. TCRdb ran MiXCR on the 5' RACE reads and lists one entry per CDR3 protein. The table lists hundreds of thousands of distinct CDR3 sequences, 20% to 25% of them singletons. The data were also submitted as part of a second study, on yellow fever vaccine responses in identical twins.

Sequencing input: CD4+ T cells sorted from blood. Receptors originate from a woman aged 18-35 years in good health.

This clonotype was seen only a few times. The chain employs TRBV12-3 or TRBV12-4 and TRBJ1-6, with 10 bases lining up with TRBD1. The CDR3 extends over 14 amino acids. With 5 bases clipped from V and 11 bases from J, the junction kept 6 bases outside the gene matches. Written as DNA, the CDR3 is TGTGCCAGCAGTCTCGGACAGGGGGTCGCACCCCTCCACTTT. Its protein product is CASSLGQGVAPLHF.

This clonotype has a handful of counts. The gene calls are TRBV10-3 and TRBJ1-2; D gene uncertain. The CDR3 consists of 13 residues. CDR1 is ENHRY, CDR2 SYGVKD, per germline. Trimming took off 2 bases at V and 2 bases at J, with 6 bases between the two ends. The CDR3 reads CAISEMINYGYTF. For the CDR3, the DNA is TGTGCCATCAGTGAGATGATAAACTATGGCTACACCTTC.

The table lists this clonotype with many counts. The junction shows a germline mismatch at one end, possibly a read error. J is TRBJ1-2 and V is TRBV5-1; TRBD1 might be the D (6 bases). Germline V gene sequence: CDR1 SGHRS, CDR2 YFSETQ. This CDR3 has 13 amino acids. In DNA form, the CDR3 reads TGTGCCAGCAGCCCCACAGGGAACTATGGCTACACCTTC. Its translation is CASSPTGNYGYTF.

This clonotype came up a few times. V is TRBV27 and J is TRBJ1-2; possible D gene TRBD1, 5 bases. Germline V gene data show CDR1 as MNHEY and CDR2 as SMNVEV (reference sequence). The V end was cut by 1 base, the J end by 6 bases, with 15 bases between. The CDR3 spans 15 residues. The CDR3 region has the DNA TGTGCCAGCAGTTTATACGGCAGGGCACTGGATGGCTACACCTTC. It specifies CASSLYGRALDGYTF.

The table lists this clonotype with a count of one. In DNA, the CDR3 is TGTGCCTTCTGTTCCGTCTGGGGGTTACAGCCACAACAAGAGACCCAGTACTTC. Amino acids: CAFCSVWGLQPQQETQYF. The V call is TRBV12-3 or TRBV12-4, the J call TRBJ2-5, with D perhaps being TRBD1 or TRBD2 (5 bases each). The CDR3 is made up of 18 amino acids. V was cut by 11 bases and J by 2 bases, with 30 bases left in between.

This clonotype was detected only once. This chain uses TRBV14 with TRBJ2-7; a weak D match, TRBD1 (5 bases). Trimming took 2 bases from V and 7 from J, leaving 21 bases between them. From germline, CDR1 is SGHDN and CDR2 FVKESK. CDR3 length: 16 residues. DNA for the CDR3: TGTGCCAGCAGCCAATTACGCCAGGGCCTGATGGGAGAGCAGTACTTC. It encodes CASSQLRQGLMGEQYF. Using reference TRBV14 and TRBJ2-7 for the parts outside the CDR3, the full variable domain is EAGVTQFPSHSVIEKGQTVTLRCDPISGHDNLYWYRRVMGKEIKFLLHFVKESKQDESGMPNNRFLAERTGGTYSTLKVQPAELEDSGVYFCASSQLRQGLMGEQYFGPGTRLTVT.

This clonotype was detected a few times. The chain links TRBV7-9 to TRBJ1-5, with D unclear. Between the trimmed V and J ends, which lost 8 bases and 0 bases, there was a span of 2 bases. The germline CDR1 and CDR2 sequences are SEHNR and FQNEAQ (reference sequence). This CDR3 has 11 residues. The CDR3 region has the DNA TGTGCCAGCGGTAGCAATCAGCCCCAGCATTTT. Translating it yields CASGSNQPQHF.

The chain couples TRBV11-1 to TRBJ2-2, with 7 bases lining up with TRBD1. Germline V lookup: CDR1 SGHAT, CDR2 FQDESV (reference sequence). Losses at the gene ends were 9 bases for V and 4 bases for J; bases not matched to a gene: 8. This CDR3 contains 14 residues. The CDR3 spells CASGTGVRTGELFF. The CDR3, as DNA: TGTGCCAGTGGAACAGGGGTACGCACCGGGGAGCTGTTTTTT.

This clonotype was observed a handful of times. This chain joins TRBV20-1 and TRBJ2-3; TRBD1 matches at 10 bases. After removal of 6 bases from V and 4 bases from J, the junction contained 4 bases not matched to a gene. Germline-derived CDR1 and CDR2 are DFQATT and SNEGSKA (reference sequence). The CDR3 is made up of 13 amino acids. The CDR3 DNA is TGCAGTGCATGGGACAGGGGTGCAGATACGCAGTATTTT. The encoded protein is CSAWDRGADTQYF.

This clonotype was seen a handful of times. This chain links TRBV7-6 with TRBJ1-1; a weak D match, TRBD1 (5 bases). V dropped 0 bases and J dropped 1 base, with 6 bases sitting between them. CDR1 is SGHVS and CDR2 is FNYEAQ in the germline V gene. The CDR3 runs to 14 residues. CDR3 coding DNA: TGTGCCAGCAGCTTAGCTAGGGGGAACACTGAAGCTTTCTTT. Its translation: CASSLARGNTEAFF.

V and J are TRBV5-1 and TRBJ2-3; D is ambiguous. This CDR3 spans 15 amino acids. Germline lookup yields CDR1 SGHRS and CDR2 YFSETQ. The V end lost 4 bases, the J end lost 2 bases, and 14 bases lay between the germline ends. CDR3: CASSRSVGTTDTQYF. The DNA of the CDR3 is TGCGCCAGCAGCCGCTCGGTTGGAACCACAGATACGCAGTATTTT.

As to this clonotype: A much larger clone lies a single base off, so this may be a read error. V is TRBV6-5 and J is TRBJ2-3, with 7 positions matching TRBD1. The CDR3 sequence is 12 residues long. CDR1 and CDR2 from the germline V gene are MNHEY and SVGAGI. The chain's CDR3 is CAGSRDRGTQYF. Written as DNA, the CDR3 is TGTGCCGGCAGTCGGGACAGAGGGACGCAGTATTTT.

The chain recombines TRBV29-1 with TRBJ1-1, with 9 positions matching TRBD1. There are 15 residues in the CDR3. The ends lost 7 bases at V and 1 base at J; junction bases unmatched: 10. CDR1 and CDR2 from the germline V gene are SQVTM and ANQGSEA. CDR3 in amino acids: CSGSRDRASNTEAFF. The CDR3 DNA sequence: TGCAGCGGGTCCCGGGACAGGGCGTCGAACACTGAAGCTTTCTTT.

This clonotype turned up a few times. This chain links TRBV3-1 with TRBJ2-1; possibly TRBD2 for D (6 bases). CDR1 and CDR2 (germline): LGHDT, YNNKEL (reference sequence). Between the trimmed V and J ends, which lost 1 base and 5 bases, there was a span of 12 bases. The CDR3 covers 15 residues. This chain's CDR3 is CASSQGTSQNNEQFF. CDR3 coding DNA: TGTGCCAGCAGCCAAGGTACTAGCCAGAACAATGAGCAGTTCTTC.

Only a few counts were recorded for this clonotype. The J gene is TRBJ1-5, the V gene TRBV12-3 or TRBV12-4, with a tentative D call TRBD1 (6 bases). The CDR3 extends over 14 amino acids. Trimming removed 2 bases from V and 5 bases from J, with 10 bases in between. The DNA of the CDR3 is TGTGCCAGCAGTTTATCAGGGGCGGATCAGCCCCAGCATTTT. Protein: CASSLSGADQPQHF.

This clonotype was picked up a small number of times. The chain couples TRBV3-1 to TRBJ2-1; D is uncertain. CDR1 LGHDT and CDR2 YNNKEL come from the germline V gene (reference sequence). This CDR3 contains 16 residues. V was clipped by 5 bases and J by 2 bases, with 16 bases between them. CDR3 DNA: TGTGCCAGCAGCTCCCGGTCCTCGAACACCTACAATGAGCAGTTCTTC. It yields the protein CASSSRSSNTYNEQFF.

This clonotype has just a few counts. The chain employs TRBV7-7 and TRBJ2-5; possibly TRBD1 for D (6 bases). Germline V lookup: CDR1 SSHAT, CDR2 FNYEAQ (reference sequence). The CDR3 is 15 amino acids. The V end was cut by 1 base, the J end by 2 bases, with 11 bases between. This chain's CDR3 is CASSLGTVPQETQYF. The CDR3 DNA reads TGTGCCAGCAGCTTAGGGACAGTCCCTCAAGAGACCCAGTACTTC.

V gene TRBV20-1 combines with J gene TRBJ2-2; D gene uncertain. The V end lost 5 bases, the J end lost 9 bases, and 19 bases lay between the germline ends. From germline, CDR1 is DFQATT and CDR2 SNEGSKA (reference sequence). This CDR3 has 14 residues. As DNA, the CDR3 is TGCAGTGCTTACCGCCGGCCCCTAGAACGGGAGCTGTTTTTT. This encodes CSAYRRPLERELFF.

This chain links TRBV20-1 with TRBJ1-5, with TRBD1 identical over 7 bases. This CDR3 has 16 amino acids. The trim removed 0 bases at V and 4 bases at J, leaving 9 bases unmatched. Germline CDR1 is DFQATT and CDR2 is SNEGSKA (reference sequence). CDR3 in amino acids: CSARDAGGVINQPQHF. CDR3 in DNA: TGCAGTGCTAGAGACGCAGGGGGGGTGATAAATCAGCCCCAGCATTTT.

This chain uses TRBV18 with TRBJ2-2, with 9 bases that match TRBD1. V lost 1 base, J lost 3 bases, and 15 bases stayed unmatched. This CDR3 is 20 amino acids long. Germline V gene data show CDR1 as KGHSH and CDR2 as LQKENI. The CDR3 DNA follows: TGTGCCAGCTCACCACAGCCAGCCCGGGACAGGGTGCGTGACACCGGGGAGCTGTTTTTT. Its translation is CASSPQPARDRVRDTGELFF.

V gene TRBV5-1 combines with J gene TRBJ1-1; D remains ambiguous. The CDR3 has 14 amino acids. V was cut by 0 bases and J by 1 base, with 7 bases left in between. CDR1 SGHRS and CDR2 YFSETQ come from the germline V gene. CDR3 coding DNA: TGCGCCAGCAGCTTGGTAACCAAGAACACTGAAGCTTTCTTT. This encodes CASSLVTKNTEAFF. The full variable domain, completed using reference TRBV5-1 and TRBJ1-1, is KAGVTQTPRYLIKTRGQQVTLSCSPISGHRSVSWYQQTPGQGLQFLFEYFSETQRNKGNFPGRFSGRQFSNSRSEMNVSTLELGDSALYLCASSLVTKNTEAFFGQGTRLTVV.

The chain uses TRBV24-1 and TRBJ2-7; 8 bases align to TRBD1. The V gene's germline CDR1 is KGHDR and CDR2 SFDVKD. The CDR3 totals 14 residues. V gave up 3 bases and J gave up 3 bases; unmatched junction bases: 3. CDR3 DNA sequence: TGTGCCACCAGTGATACCGGGACAGGCTACGAGCAGTACTTC. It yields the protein CATSDTGTGYEQYF.